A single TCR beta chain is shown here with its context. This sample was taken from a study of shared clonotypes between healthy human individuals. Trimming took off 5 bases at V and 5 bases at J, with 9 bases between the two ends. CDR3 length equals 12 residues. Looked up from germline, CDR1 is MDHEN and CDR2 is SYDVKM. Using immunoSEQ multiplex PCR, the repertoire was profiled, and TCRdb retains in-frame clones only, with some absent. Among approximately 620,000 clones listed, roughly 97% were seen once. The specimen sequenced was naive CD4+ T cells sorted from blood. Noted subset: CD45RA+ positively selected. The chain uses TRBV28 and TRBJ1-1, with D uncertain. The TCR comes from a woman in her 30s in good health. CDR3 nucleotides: TGTGCCAGCAGTAAAGGCTGGACTGAAGCTTTCTTT. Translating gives CASSKGWTEAFF.